The subject of this entry is one T cell receptor beta chain. This sample is drawn from a study of identical twins. With template switching, a universal primer site was added, and the cDNA carried unique molecular identifiers. In TCRdb, the 5' RACE reads were re-called with MiXCR into one record per CDR3 protein. The repertoire includes hundreds of thousands of distinct CDR3 sequences, 21% of them detected once, and about 4.3% sits in the top ten. In addition, the sample was reused for a study of T cells expressing NK-cell markers.

The TCR sequence derives from a woman aged 18-29 years in good health. The material sequenced was PBMCs.

In nucleotides, the CDR3 is TGTGCCAGCAGCTTCCCAGGGACAGGGGACGAGCAGTACTTC. Its protein product is CASSFPGTGDEQYF. The chain has TRBV7-2 and TRBJ2-7, with TRBD1 identical over 10 bases. Germline lookup yields CDR1 SGHTA and CDR2 FQGNSA. After removal of 3 bases from V and 5 bases from J, the junction contained 4 bases not matched to a gene. This CDR3 spans 14 amino acids. Complete variable domain (other parts from reference TRBV7-2 and TRBJ2-7): GAGVSQSPSNKVTEKGKDVELRCDPISGHTALYWYRQSLGQGLEFLIYFQGNSAPDKSGLPSDRFSAERTGGSVSTLTIQRTQQEDSAVYLCASSFPGTGDEQYFGPGTRLTVT.